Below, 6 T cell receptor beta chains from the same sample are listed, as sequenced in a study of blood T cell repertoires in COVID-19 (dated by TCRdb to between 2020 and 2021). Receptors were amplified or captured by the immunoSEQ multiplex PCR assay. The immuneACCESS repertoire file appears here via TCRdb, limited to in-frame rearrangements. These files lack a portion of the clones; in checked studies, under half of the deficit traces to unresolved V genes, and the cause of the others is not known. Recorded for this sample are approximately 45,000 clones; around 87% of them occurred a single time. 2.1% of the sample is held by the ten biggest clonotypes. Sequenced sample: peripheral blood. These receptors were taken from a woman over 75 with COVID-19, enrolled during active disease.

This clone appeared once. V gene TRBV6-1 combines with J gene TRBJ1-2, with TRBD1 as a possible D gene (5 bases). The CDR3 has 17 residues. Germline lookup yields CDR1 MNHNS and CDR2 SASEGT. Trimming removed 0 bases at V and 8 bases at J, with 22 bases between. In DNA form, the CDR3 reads TGTGCCAGCAGTGAAGCGATAAGGCAGGGCCTTGCAAGGGGCTACACCTTC. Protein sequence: CASSEAIRQGLARGYTF.

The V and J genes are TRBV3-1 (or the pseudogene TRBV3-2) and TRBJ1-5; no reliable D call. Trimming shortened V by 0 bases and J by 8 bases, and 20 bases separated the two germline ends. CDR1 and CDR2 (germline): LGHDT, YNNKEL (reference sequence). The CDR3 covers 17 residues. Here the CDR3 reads CASSQEYFGERAKPQHF. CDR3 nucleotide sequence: TGTGCCAGCAGCCAAGAGTACTTCGGAGAGAGGGCGAAGCCCCAGCATTTT.

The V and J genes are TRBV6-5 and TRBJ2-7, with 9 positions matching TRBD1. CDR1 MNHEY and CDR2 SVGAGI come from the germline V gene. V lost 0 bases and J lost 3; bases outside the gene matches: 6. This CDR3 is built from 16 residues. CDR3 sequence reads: CASSYSGGTGSYEQYF. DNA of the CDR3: TGTGCCAGCAGTTACTCAGGGGGGACAGGGAGCTACGAGCAGTACTTC.

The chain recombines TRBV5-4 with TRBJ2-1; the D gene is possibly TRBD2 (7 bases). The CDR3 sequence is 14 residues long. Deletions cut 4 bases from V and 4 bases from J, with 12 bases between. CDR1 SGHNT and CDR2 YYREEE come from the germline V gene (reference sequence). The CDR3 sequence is CASSEGGSYNEQFF. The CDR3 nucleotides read TGTGCCAGCAGCGAGGGGGGGTCATACAATGAGCAGTTCTTC. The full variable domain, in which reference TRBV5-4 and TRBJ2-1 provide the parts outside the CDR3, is ETGVTQSPTHLIKTRGQQVTLRCSSQSGHNTVSWYQQALGQGPQFIFQYYREEENGRGNFPPRFSGLQFPNYSSELNVNALELDDSALYLCASSEGGSYNEQFFGPGTRLTVL.

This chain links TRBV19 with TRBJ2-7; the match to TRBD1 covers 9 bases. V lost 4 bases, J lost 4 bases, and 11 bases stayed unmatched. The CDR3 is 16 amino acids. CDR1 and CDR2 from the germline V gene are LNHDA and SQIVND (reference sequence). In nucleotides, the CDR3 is TGTGCCAGTAGTACCACCGGGACAGGGACGAGGTACGAGCAGTACTTC. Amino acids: CASSTTGTGTRYEQYF.

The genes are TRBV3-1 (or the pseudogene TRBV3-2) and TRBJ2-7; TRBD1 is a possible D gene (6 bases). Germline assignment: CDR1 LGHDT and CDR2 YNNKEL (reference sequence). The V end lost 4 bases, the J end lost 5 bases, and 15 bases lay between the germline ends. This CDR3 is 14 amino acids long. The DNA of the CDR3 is TGTGCCAGCAGCCCCCAACAGGGTTTCCACGAGCAGTACTTC. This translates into CASSPQQGFHEQYF.